Below are 25 T cell receptor beta chains sequenced from a single sample in a study of patients and donors after allogeneic stem cell transplantation. Each CDR3 protein gets one entry after TCRdb re-called the RT-PCR reads with MiXCR. The sample has roughly 880,000 distinct CDR3 sequences, more than 15% seen once; the top ten hold around 6%. The sequenced sample was blood, either unsorted or a sorted T cell fraction (not recorded which). The receptors were gathered from a human donor who was either an allogeneic HSCT recipient or a stem cell or donor lymphocyte infusion donor (not recorded which). It is not recorded whose cells these are; they may come from a transplant donor.

In this sample, this clonotype turned up a few times. V usage is TRBV7-8 and J usage is TRBJ2-2, with D unclear. The V end was cut by 3 bases, the J end by 0 bases, with 11 bases between. This CDR3 has 16 amino acids. Germline V CDR1 and CDR2: SGHVS, FQNEAQ. This CDR3 is CASSFGTGANTGELFF. For the CDR3, the DNA is TGTGCCAGCAGCTTCGGTACCGGCGCGAACACCGGGGAGCTGTTTTTT.

The chain uses TRBV5-1 and TRBJ2-2; 9 nucleotides match TRBD1. This CDR3 spans 17 amino acids. Germline CDR1 SGHRS, CDR2 YFSETQ. Trimming at V came to 2 bases and at J to 7 bases, leaving 12 bases not matched to a gene. CDR3 region: CASSLRPGQGLIGELFF. The DNA of the CDR3 is TGCGCCAGCAGCTTAAGGCCGGGACAGGGTCTAATCGGGGAGCTGTTTTTT.

The chain combines TRBV3-1 with TRBJ1-1; D gene uncertain. Germline lookup yields CDR1 LGHDT and CDR2 YNNKEL (reference sequence). V lost 2 bases and J lost 6, with 4 bases in between. The CDR3 consists of 11 residues. Here the CDR3 DNA reads TGTGCCAGCAGCCAATTTGCTGAAGCTTTCTTT. The encoded protein is CASSQFAEAFF.

This clonotype was counted a few times. The chain couples TRBV12-3 or TRBV12-4 to TRBJ1-5; D not resolved. This CDR3 is 13 amino acids long. Deletions cut 8 bases from V and 0 bases from J, with 8 bases between. This CDR3 is CASQNSSNQPQHF. The CDR3 nucleotides are TGTGCCAGCCAGAATAGTAGCAATCAGCCCCAGCATTTT.

This clonotype has only a few counts. V gene TRBV7-2 combines with J gene TRBJ2-1, with 12 bases lining up with TRBD2. Per germline, CDR1 SGHTA and CDR2 FQGNSA. With V trimmed by 6 bases and J by 7 bases, 7 bases remained unmatched. The CDR3 contains 15 residues. CDR3: CASSHPSGGANEQFF. CDR3 nucleotide sequence: TGTGCCAGCAGTCATCCTAGCGGGGGGGCGAATGAGCAGTTCTTC.

The rearrangement joins TRBV30 to TRBJ2-1, with 13 bases identical to TRBD2. The CDR3 consists of 18 residues. Looked up from germline, CDR1 is GTSNPN and CDR2 is SVGIG (reference sequence). With 2 bases clipped from V and 0 bases from J, the junction kept 7 bases outside the gene matches. In DNA form, the CDR3 reads TGTGCCTGGAGTCTGGGGACTAGCGGGAAGAGCTCCTACAATGAGCAGTTCTTC. It specifies CAWSLGTSGKSSYNEQFF.

This clonotype was detected only a few times. V usage is TRBV20-1 and J usage is TRBJ2-1, with D maybe TRBD2 (6 bases). Germline V gene data show CDR1 as DFQATT and CDR2 as SNEGSKA (reference sequence). CDR3 length: 15 residues. V lost 0 bases and J 5 bases, leaving 14 bases between the germline ends. The CDR3 is CSARDKGLSNNEQFF. CDR3 DNA sequence: TGCAGTGCTAGAGATAAGGGACTTTCAAACAATGAGCAGTTCTTC.

V gene TRBV2 combines with J gene TRBJ2-1; D is uncertain. The CDR3 is 14 residues long. Germline V gives CDR1 SNHLY, CDR2 FYNNEI. Trimming took 6 bases from V and 5 from J, leaving 14 bases between them. The CDR3, as DNA: TGTGCCAGCAGCATCTCGCTCGATCACAATGAGCAGTTCTTC. Its translation: CASSISLDHNEQFF.

This chain connects TRBV6-5 to TRBJ1-2, with D perhaps matching TRBD1 (5 bases). The CDR3 runs 12 residues. CDR1 is MNHEY, CDR2 SVGAGI, per germline. V gave up 3 bases and J gave up 7 bases, with 9 bases separating them. CDR3 region: CASSYGGGGYTF. DNA of the CDR3: TGTGCCAGCAGTTATGGGGGAGGTGGCTACACCTTC.

This sequence joins TRBV6-5 and TRBJ2-5; D is perhaps TRBD1 (6 bases). This CDR3 contains 14 residues. Between the trimmed V and J ends, which lost 0 bases and 2 bases, there was a span of 7 bases. CDR1 and CDR2 (germline): MNHEY, SVGAGI. CDR3 residues: CASSYSGQQETQYF. The CDR3 nucleotides read TGTGCCAGCAGTTACTCGGGACAACAAGAGACCCAGTACTTC.

This clonotype was picked up many times. V usage is TRBV6-1 and J usage is TRBJ1-1, with D tentatively TRBD1 (5 bases). The germline CDR1 and CDR2 sequences are MNHNS and SASEGT. There are 13 residues in the CDR3. V was trimmed by 5 bases and J by 0 bases, leaving 7 bases between them. The CDR3 DNA reads as TGTGCCAGCAGTCGACAGATGAACACTGAAGCTTTCTTT. It encodes CASSRQMNTEAFF.

This clonotype was seen more than once but under ten times. The genes are TRBV7-9 and TRBJ2-5; D is unresolved. Trimming left V 5 bases short and J 5 bases short, with 12 bases between. The CDR3 consists of 13 residues. Germline assignment: CDR1 SEHNR and CDR2 FQNEAQ (reference sequence). The CDR3 protein is CASSPRHYETQYF. Written as DNA, the CDR3 is TGTGCCAGCAGCCCCCGACATTACGAGACCCAGTACTTC.

V gene TRBV18 combines with J gene TRBJ2-3, with D uncertain. Trimming took 1 base from V and 0 from J, leaving 11 bases between them. This CDR3 is 16 amino acids long. Germline V CDR1 and CDR2: KGHSH, LQKENI. CDR3 in amino acids: CASSPLSGTSTDTQYF. DNA of the CDR3: TGTGCCAGCTCACCACTCTCGGGCACTAGCACAGATACGCAGTATTTT. Supplemented by reference TRBV18 and TRBJ2-3, the full variable domain reads NAGVMQNPRHLVRRRGQEARLRCSPMKGHSHVYWYRQLPEEGLKFMVYLQKENIIDESGMPKERFSAEFPKEGPSILRIQQVVRGDSAAYFCASSPLSGTSTDTQYFGPGTRLTVL.

This clonotype appeared a few times. The chain recombines TRBV29-1 with TRBJ2-6; the D is unclear. Between the trimmed V and J ends, which lost 4 bases and 0 bases, there was a span of 7 bases. This CDR3 contains 14 residues. The germline gives CDR1 SQVTM, CDR2 ANQGSEA. DNA for the CDR3: TGCAGCGTTGCACAGAGCTCTGGGGCCAACGTCCTGACTTTC. Its translation: CSVAQSSGANVLTF.

The rearrangement uses TRBV11-3 and TRBJ1-3; 7 positions match TRBD1. There are 13 residues in the CDR3. The germline V gene encodes CDR1 SGHNT and CDR2 YENEEA. Losses at the gene ends were 5 bases for V and 8 bases for J; bases not matched to a gene: 6. The CDR3 here is CASSAGQKDTIYF. DNA for the CDR3: TGTGCCAGCAGCGCGGGACAGAAAGACACCATATATTTT.

The chain has TRBV6-1 and TRBJ1-1; possible D gene TRBD1, 5 bases. From germline, CDR1 is MNHNS and CDR2 SASEGT. The germline V and J ends were trimmed by 5 bases and 4 bases, with 17 bases remaining between them. This CDR3 comprises 15 residues. CDR3 in amino acids: CASSPTFDRPTEAFF. The CDR3 DNA follows: TGTGCCAGCAGTCCTACCTTCGACAGACCCACTGAAGCTTTCTTT.

This clonotype came up a few times. The rearrangement uses TRBV5-1 and TRBJ2-2; no firm D call. Germline V lookup: CDR1 SGHRS, CDR2 YFSETQ. The CDR3 loop spans 14 amino acids. Trimming took 2 bases from V and 2 from J, leaving 7 bases between them. The CDR3, as DNA: TGCGCCAGCAGCTTTACCCTCAACACCGGGGAGCTGTTTTTT. Translating it yields CASSFTLNTGELFF.

This clonotype was counted only a few times. The chain has TRBV29-1 and TRBJ1-1; a possible D gene is TRBD1 (5 bases). Trimming took 0 bases from V and 5 from J, leaving 16 bases between them. The CDR3 length is 15 residues. Germline V gives CDR1 SQVTM, CDR2 ANQGSEA. As DNA, the CDR3 is TGCAGCGTTGAAGAAGTCAATCGGGAGGGGACTGAAGCTTTCTTT. It yields the protein CSVEEVNREGTEAFF.

This clonotype was detected a few times. CDR3 protein: CASSSNSGGGDRSSYNEQFF. In DNA, the CDR3 is TGTGCCAGCAGCTCTAATAGCGGGGGGGGTGACAGAAGCTCCTACAATGAGCAGTTCTTC. The chain has TRBV6-2 or TRBV6-3 and TRBJ2-1; 11 nucleotides agree with TRBD2. Germline CDR1 reads MNHEY; CDR2 reads SVGEGT. CDR3 length: 20 amino acids. V dropped 6 bases and J dropped 0; count of bases not matched to a gene: 16.

The chain carries TRBV4-1 and TRBJ1-2; 8 nucleotides line up with TRBD1. The CDR3 length is 16 residues. CDR1 is MGHRA and CDR2 is YSYEKL in the germline V gene. The V gene end was trimmed by 4 bases and the J gene end by 3 bases; junction bases not matched to a gene: 10. CDR3 bases: TGCGCCAGCAGCCCCACGAAGGACAGGGCTTACTATGGCTACACCTTC. It translates to CASSPTKDRAYYGYTF.

The V and J genes are TRBV24-1 and TRBJ2-2; D uncertain. Germline-derived CDR1 and CDR2 are KGHDR and SFDVKD. The CDR3 extends over 12 amino acids. Trimming took off 6 bases at V and 9 bases at J, with 10 bases between the two ends. The CDR3 region is CATSTELRELFF. DNA of the CDR3: TGTGCCACCAGTACCGAGCTCCGGGAGCTGTTTTTT.

This clonotype was seen only a few times. The chain couples TRBV12-3 or TRBV12-4 to TRBJ1-6, with D perhaps TRBD1 (6 bases). The CDR3 consists of 15 residues. V was trimmed by 2 bases and J by 6 bases, leaving 11 bases between them. CDR3 DNA sequence: TGTGCCAGCAGTTTAAGTGTCAGGGGTAATTCACCCCTCCACTTT. Its protein is CASSLSVRGNSPLHF.

This clonotype was observed a few times. CDR3 residues: CASSQATQATNEKLFF. Written as DNA, the CDR3 is TGCGCCAGCAGCCAAGCCACACAAGCAACTAATGAAAAACTGTTTTTT. The gene calls are TRBV4-3 and TRBJ1-4; D is unclear. The CDR3 covers 16 residues. V was clipped by 1 base and J by 0 bases, with 9 bases between them. CDR1 and CDR2 from the germline V gene are LGHNA and YSLEER.

This clonotype came up a few times. The chain carries TRBV12-3 or TRBV12-4 and TRBJ1-2; D remains unclear. The CDR3 consists of 15 residues. V dropped 3 bases and J dropped 0 bases, with 11 bases sitting between them. This CDR3 reads CASSFSAQSNYGYTF. CDR3 nucleotide sequence: TGTGCCAGCAGTTTTTCGGCGCAGTCTAACTATGGCTACACCTTC.

The sample holds a few counts of this clonotype. The rearrangement uses TRBV7-9 and TRBJ2-1, with D possibly TRBD2 on 6 matching bases. The V and J ends lost 4 bases and 0 bases respectively, with 10 bases between them. CDR1 is SEHNR and CDR2 is FQNEAQ in the germline V gene (reference sequence). The CDR3 is 15 residues long. The CDR3 sequence is CASSSLAVSYNEQFF. The CDR3 DNA reads as TGTGCCAGCAGCTCTTTAGCGGTCTCCTACAATGAGCAGTTCTTC.